One sample yielded the 18 T cell receptor beta chains listed below, sequenced in a study of regulatory T cells in long-lasting Graves disease. Documented time point: persistent/refractory GD, antithyroid drugs over 5 years with positive TRAb. After RNA was extracted from PBMCs, the TCR library was made from it. Library construction for TCR beta used iRepertoire HTBI primers and Arm-PCR of CDR3 regions. TCRdb re-called the multiplex PCR reads through MiXCR, storing one row per CDR3 protein. Here the sample spans under 500,000 distinct CDR3 sequences, about a fifth being singletons. Here the sequenced sample was peripheral blood mononuclear cells (PBMCs), taken when the disease was refractory, from a patient treated with antithyroid drugs. The source is a female donor with Graves disease.

The chain carries TRBV5-1 and TRBJ2-7; D gene ambiguous. The germline V gene has CDR1 SGHRS and CDR2 YFSETQ. The CDR3 has 13 amino acids. V was trimmed by 4 bases and J by 3 bases, leaving 11 bases between them. The DNA for the CDR3 is TGCGCCAGCAGCCCCGCCTCTTTCTACGAGCAGTACTTC. Translating it yields CASSPASFYEQYF.

In this sample, this clonotype turned up many times. The V gene is TRBV9, the J gene TRBJ2-7; possibly TRBD2 for D (5 bases). The CDR3 length is 15 residues. Trimming stripped 0 bases from V and 2 bases from J, with 12 bases between. CDR1 is SGDLS and CDR2 is YYNGEE in the germline V gene. CDR3 residues: CASSVGEGSPYEQYF. In DNA form, the CDR3 reads TGTGCCAGCAGCGTAGGAGAGGGATCCCCCTACGAGCAGTACTTC.

This clonotype was recorded many times. The chain employs TRBV28 and TRBJ1-5; no reliable D call. Trimming stripped 3 bases from V and 3 bases from J, with 9 bases between. CDR3 length: 14 amino acids. The germline gives CDR1 MDHEN, CDR2 SYDVKM. The CDR3 DNA sequence: TGTGCCAGCAGTTTCCCGGGCCCCAATCAGCCCCAGCATTTT. This encodes CASSFPGPNQPQHF.

The V call is TRBV5-1, the J call TRBJ2-7; D is possibly TRBD2 (6 bases). CDR3 length equals 15 residues. The V gene lost 4 bases and the J gene lost 2 bases, with 16 bases spanning the gap. Germline CDR1 reads SGHRS; CDR2 reads YFSETQ. The CDR3 here is CASSIEVAATYEQYF. Written as DNA, the CDR3 is TGCGCCAGCAGCATTGAAGTAGCGGCAACCTACGAGCAGTACTTC.

Comments on this clonotype: Since a much larger clone is just one base distant, this may be a read error. V is TRBV4-2 and J is TRBJ2-7; D gene unclear. Germline V gene data show CDR1 as LGHNA and CDR2 as YNFKEQ. The CDR3 has 16 amino acids. The CDR3, as DNA: TGTGCCAGCAGCCAGGATAGGACGGTACTCCTTAACGAGCAGCACTTC. Residues: CASSQDRTVLLNEQHF.

This chain joins TRBV7-2 and TRBJ2-6; TRBD1 matches 9 bases. Unmatched junction bases numbered 10, after V lost 4 bases and J lost 9 bases. The CDR3 has 16 amino acids. Germline V lookup: CDR1 SGHTA, CDR2 FQGNSA. In DNA form, the CDR3 reads TGTGCCAGCAGCTCGATGGACAGGGGTTGGGACAACGTCCTGACTTTC. Residues: CASSSMDRGWDNVLTF.

The CDR3 DNA sequence: TGTGCCTGGAGTGTATTGGGCATGAGCACAGATACGCAGTATTTT. This gives the protein CAWSVLGMSTDTQYF. This sequence joins TRBV30 and TRBJ2-3; no firm D call. Germline values: CDR1 GTSNPN, CDR2 SVGIG (reference sequence). The V end was cut by 0 bases, the J end by 0 bases, with 10 bases between. This CDR3 has 15 residues.

The sample holds many counts of this clonotype. This sequence joins TRBV6-1 and TRBJ2-5; TRBD2 matches 10 bases. The CDR3 contains 17 residues. Germline CDR1 MNHNS, CDR2 SASEGT. V gave up 4 bases and J gave up 5 bases; unmatched junction bases: 13. CDR3 nucleotides: TGTGCCAGCAGTGGGAGGCGTACTAGCGGGATCTGGGAGACCCAGTACTTC. It codes for CASSGRRTSGIWETQYF.

Many counts were recorded for this clonotype. The chain recombines TRBV30 with TRBJ1-1, with D possibly being TRBD1 (5 bases). Germline-derived CDR1 and CDR2 are GTSNPN and SVGIG (reference sequence). V lost 4 bases and J lost 11, with 23 bases in between. The CDR3 is 14 residues long. In DNA, the CDR3 is TGTGCCTGGACGGCCAGACGGCGGGACGGTGAGGCTTTCTTT. Its protein product is CAWTARRRDGEAFF. Supplemented by reference TRBV30 and TRBJ1-1, the full variable domain reads SQTIHQWPATLVQPVGSPLSLECTVEGTSNPNLYWYRQAAGRGLQLLFYSVGIGQISSEVPQNLSASRPQDRQFILSSKKLLLSDSGFYLCAWTARRRDGEAFFGQGTRLTVV.

This clonotype showed up many times. The rearrangement links TRBV5-5 to TRBJ1-1; the D is unclear. V lost 2 bases, J lost 10 bases, and 3 bases lay in between. The CDR3 is 9 amino acids. The germline V gene encodes CDR1 SGHKS and CDR2 YYEKEE (reference sequence). DNA for the CDR3: TGTGCCAGCAGCTTTGCAGCTTTCTTT. Protein sequence: CASSFAAFF.

This clonotype was picked up a small number of times. The chain couples TRBV6-1 to TRBJ2-7; perhaps TRBD2 as D (6 bases). The CDR3 contains 15 residues. Trimming took off 6 bases at V and 0 bases at J, with 15 bases between the two ends. CDR1 is MNHNS, CDR2 SASEGT, per germline. CDR3 DNA: TGTGCCAGCAGCCGCGGGACTTTGAGCTCCTACGAGCAGTACTTC. Translated, it gives CASSRGTLSSYEQYF.

This rearrangement joins TRBV29-1 to TRBJ2-7; 8 bases map to TRBD1. The CDR3 length is 14 residues. Trimming removed 6 bases from V and 2 bases from J; junction bases left unmatched: 9. Germline V CDR1 and CDR2: SQVTM, ANQGSEA. The CDR3 bases are TGCAGCGTCGTCCGACAGGGGACCACCTACGAGCAGTACTTC. Its protein product is CSVVRQGTTYEQYF.

The chain uses TRBV6-1 and TRBJ2-7; 7 bases agree with TRBD2. J gave up 5 bases and V 7 bases, and 5 bases lay outside the gene matches. The CDR3 covers 12 residues. Germline assignment: CDR1 MNHNS and CDR2 SASEGT. CDR3 sequence (DNA): TGTGCCAGCACCAACAGCGGGAACGAGCAGTACTTC. Its translation is CASTNSGNEQYF.

There are a few counts of this clonotype. This chain connects TRBV3-1 to TRBJ1-1; tentatively, D is TRBD1 (6 bases). Germline V gene data show CDR1 as LGHDT and CDR2 as YNNKEL (reference sequence). This CDR3 is built from 14 residues. Trimming took off 4 bases at V and 7 bases at J, with 16 bases between the two ends. The CDR3 loop is CASSPRGRGVEAFF. Written as DNA, the CDR3 is TGTGCCAGCAGCCCGAGGGGGAGGGGCGTTGAAGCTTTCTTT.

This clonotype was picked up a small number of times. At one of its ends the junction is not consistent with the germline gene, which may arise from a read error. J is TRBJ1-1 and V is TRBV29-1; D gene unclear. Germline V gene sequence: CDR1 SQVTM, CDR2 ANQGSEA. The CDR3 has 14 amino acids. The CDR3 bases are TGCAGCGTAGAAGGGCGACTGGCGAACACTGAAGCTTTCTTT. It yields the protein CSVEGRLANTEAFF. Full variable domain (rest looked up from reference TRBV29-1 and TRBJ1-1): SAVISQKPSRDICQRGTSLTIQCQVDSQVTMMFWYRQQPGQSLTLIATANQGSEATYESGFVIDKFPISRPNLTFSTLTVSNMSPEDSSIYLCSVEGRLANTEAFFGQGTRLTVV.

The chain combines TRBV6-1 with TRBJ1-2, with 7 bases that match TRBD1. The J segment lost 5 bases and the V segment lost 5 bases, leaving 8 bases of the junction unmatched. Germline V lookup: CDR1 MNHNS, CDR2 SASEGT. There are 14 residues in the CDR3. CDR3 nucleotides: TGTGCCAGCAGTCTCAGGGGGTCGCGGTATGGCTACACCTTC. Translated, it gives CASSLRGSRYGYTF.

Notes on this clonotype: This may be a read error, as it is one base from a much larger clone. The gene calls are TRBV12-3 or TRBV12-4 and TRBJ2-2, with D possibly being TRBD2 (5 bases). This CDR3 is 17 amino acids long. CDR3 sequence: CASSLGYSSKGAGELLF. DNA for the CDR3: TGTGCCAGCAGCTTGGGCTACAGTTCTAAGGGCGCCGGGGAGCTGCTTTTT.

The CDR3 loop is CASSFNSRKSIGNEQFF. Written as DNA, the CDR3 is TGTGCCAGCAGTTTTAACTCAAGAAAATCAATCGGAAATGAGCAGTTCTTC. The gene calls are TRBV28 and TRBJ2-5, with unresolved D. The DNA end favors TRBJ2-1, so the J call may be wrong. From germline, CDR1 is MDHEN and CDR2 SYDVKM. This CDR3 has 17 amino acids.